These 20 T cell receptor beta chains originate from one sample sequenced in a study of cytomegalovirus exposure and HLA in healthy donors. The PCR was carried out with 60 Vbeta primers and 13 Jbeta primers. This table comes from immunoSEQ multiplex PCR, and its TCRdb copy is limited to in-frame clones, with some not included. The data contain about 150,000 clones, roughly 76% of them singletons. Sequencing input: PBMCs. The receptor source for this set is a woman aged 30 to 39 in good health and CMV-seronegative.

V gene TRBV4-1 combines with J gene TRBJ2-2, with TRBD1 identical over 7 bases. Germline V lookup: CDR1 MGHRA, CDR2 YSYEKL. The CDR3 sequence is 15 residues long. V trimming: 4 bases; J trimming: 4 bases; junction bases outside the gene matches: 6. The CDR3 sequence is CASSPPRTGTGELFF. DNA for the CDR3: TGCGCCAGCAGCCCACCACGGACAGGCACCGGGGAGCTGTTTTTT.

In this sample, this clone turned up a few times. The gene calls are TRBV29-1 and TRBJ1-2; a possible D gene is TRBD1 (5 bases). V was pared by 1 base and J by 3 bases, with 9 bases between. The CDR3 is made up of 13 amino acids. Germline values: CDR1 SQVTM, CDR2 ANQGSEA. CDR3 amino acids: CSVEARVDYGYTF. For the CDR3, the DNA is TGCAGCGTTGAAGCCAGGGTGGACTATGGCTACACCTTC.

J is TRBJ1-6 and V is TRBV7-8; 7 bases are shared with TRBD1. The germline V gene has CDR1 SGHVS and CDR2 FQNEAQ. Germline trimming cut 5 bases from V and 7 bases from J; bases unmatched to any gene: 8. The CDR3 has 15 residues. The CDR3 DNA reads as TGTGCCAGCAGCCCGGGAGGGGGACAGAATTCACCCCTCCACTTT. Translating it yields CASSPGGGQNSPLHF.

The chain links TRBV11-2 to TRBJ2-3, with 11 bases that match TRBD1. Trimming removed 4 bases from V and 2 bases from J; junction bases left unmatched: 2. Germline V gene sequence: CDR1 SGHAT, CDR2 FQNNGV. This CDR3 has 15 amino acids. CDR3 in amino acids: CASSWDRGDTDTQYF. The DNA for the CDR3 is TGTGCCAGCAGCTGGGACAGGGGGGACACAGATACGCAGTATTTT.

The chain uses TRBV4-1 and TRBJ1-1; maybe TRBD1 (6 bases). CDR1 and CDR2 from the germline V gene are MGHRA and YSYEKL. Trimming took 1 base from V and 3 from J, leaving 12 bases between them. This CDR3 has 15 amino acids. The DNA for the CDR3 is TGCGCCAGCAGCCAAGGTTCCGGGGGGCACACTGAAGCTTTCTTT. Its protein product is CASSQGSGGHTEAFF.

This sequence joins TRBV6-4 and TRBJ2-3, with 13 nucleotides matching TRBD2. The J segment lost 5 bases and the V segment lost 6 bases, leaving 5 bases of the junction unmatched. Germline lookup yields CDR1 MRHNA and CDR2 SNTAGT. The CDR3 totals 15 residues. CDR3 bases: TGTGCCAGCAGCCCACTAGCGGGGGGGCTAGATACGCAGTATTTT. Translated: CASSPLAGGLDTQYF.

Note on this clone: Within the sample, other DNA sequences also encode this same CDR3. This chain uses TRBV27 with TRBJ1-1, with 9 bases aligning to TRBD1. CDR1 and CDR2 from the germline V gene are MNHEY and SMNVEV (reference sequence). V trimming: 8 bases; J trimming: 4 bases; junction bases outside the gene matches: 5. The CDR3 totals 13 residues. DNA of the CDR3: TGTGCCAGCCGCGGACAGGGGTCCACTGAAGCTTTCTTT. Its translation is CASRGQGSTEAFF.

The V gene is TRBV9, the J gene TRBJ2-2; TRBD2 is a possible D gene (6 bases). This CDR3 region has 18 residues. Trimming cost V 3 bases and J 4 bases, with 22 bases left between them. From germline, CDR1 is SGDLS and CDR2 YYNGEE. The CDR3 protein is CASSGLLGLTASTGELFF. CDR3 DNA: TGTGCCAGCAGCGGACTACTGGGACTTACGGCCTCCACCGGGGAGCTGTTTTTT.

The chain uses TRBV7-9 and TRBJ1-6; D unresolved. V gave up 0 bases and J gave up 7 bases, with 4 bases separating them. The V gene's germline CDR1 is SEHNR and CDR2 FQNEAQ (reference sequence). The CDR3 covers 13 residues. The CDR3 protein is CASSLAGNSPLHF. DNA for the CDR3: TGTGCCAGCAGCTTAGCGGGCAATTCACCCCTCCACTTT.

The rearrangement links TRBV11-2 to TRBJ1-4, with TRBD1 matching over 7 bases. CDR1 and CDR2 (germline): SGHAT, FQNNGV. Germline trimming cut 5 bases from V and 7 bases from J; bases unmatched to any gene: 4. The CDR3 consists of 13 residues. CDR3 loop: CASSPPGGEKLFF. The DNA for the CDR3 is TGTGCCAGCAGCCCGCCAGGGGGTGAAAAACTGTTTTTT.

The CDR3 loop reads CASSGRTAKQPQHF. CDR3 DNA: TGTGCCAGCAGTGGCCGGACAGCGAAACAGCCCCAGCATTTT. The rearrangement joins TRBV2 to TRBJ1-5; D is possibly TRBD1 (6 bases). Looked up from germline, CDR1 is SNHLY and CDR2 is FYNNEI. This CDR3 has 14 residues. Trimming stripped 4 bases from V and 7 bases from J, with 14 bases between.

The chain employs TRBV4-1 and TRBJ2-3; 11 bases are a match to TRBD2. Germline-derived CDR1 and CDR2 are MGHRA and YSYEKL. The CDR3 is 17 residues long. V gave up 1 base and J gave up 2 bases; unmatched junction bases: 5. For the CDR3, the DNA is TGCGCCAGCAGCCAAGCTAATAGCGGGGGGGCCACAGATACGCAGTATTTT. This encodes CASSQANSGGATDTQYF.

The chain is built from TRBV7-9 and TRBJ1-1; 8 nucleotides match TRBD1. Per germline, CDR1 SEHNR and CDR2 FQNEAQ (reference sequence). V was clipped by 3 bases and J by 5 bases; unmatched bases: 14. CDR3 size: 17 residues. For the CDR3, the DNA is TGTGCCAGCAGCTTTTCTGCGGGACAGGCCGGAGGTACTGAAGCTTTCTTT. It translates to CASSFSAGQAGGTEAFF.

The rearrangement links TRBV2 to TRBJ2-2; TRBD2 agrees at 13 bases. The V segment lost 0 bases and the J segment 5 bases; nucleotides outside the gene matches: 6. The CDR3 runs to 18 residues. From germline, CDR1 is SNHLY and CDR2 FYNNEI. For the CDR3, the DNA is TGTGCCAGCAGTGAAGCGCTTCGACTAGCGGGAGGTACCGGGGAGCTGTTTTTT. This sequence encodes CASSEALRLAGGTGELFF.

Only a few counts were recorded for this clone. The CDR3 reads CASSDGTGNTGELFF. DNA for the CDR3: TGTGCCAGCAGTGACGGGACAGGGAACACCGGGGAGCTGTTTTTT. The J gene is TRBJ2-2, the V gene TRBV6-4, with 8 bases identical to TRBD1. Germline-derived CDR1 and CDR2 are MRHNA and SNTAGT. This CDR3 is 15 amino acids long. The V segment lost 2 bases and the J segment 1 base; nucleotides outside the gene matches: 0.

The V gene is TRBV6-1, the J gene TRBJ1-5; 10 bases map to TRBD1. The length of the CDR3 is 15 residues. V lost 8 bases and J lost 3; bases outside the gene matches: 7. Germline V gene sequence: CDR1 MNHNS, CDR2 SASEGT. The CDR3 region is CASASGTGANQPQHF. The CDR3, as DNA: TGTGCCAGCGCAAGCGGGACAGGGGCCAATCAGCCCCAGCATTTT.

The J gene is TRBJ2-3, the V gene TRBV28; D possibly corresponds to TRBD1 (7 bases). Germline lookup yields CDR1 MDHEN and CDR2 SYDVKM. The CDR3 contains 15 residues. Trimming took off 5 bases at V and 0 bases at J, with 12 bases between the two ends. DNA for the CDR3: TGTGCCAGCAGTCCGACAGGGACTAGCACAGATACGCAGTATTTT. Its translation is CASSPTGTSTDTQYF.

This chain's CDR3 is CASSQGPGRASEQFF. The CDR3 DNA is TGTGCCAGCAGCCAAGGGCCCGGGAGGGCCAGTGAGCAGTTCTTC. The rearrangement links TRBV7-3 to TRBJ2-1, with 8 bases lining up with TRBD2. Germline trimming cut 5 bases from V and 9 bases from J; bases unmatched to any gene: 12. The CDR3 runs 15 residues. Germline assignment: CDR1 SGHTA and CDR2 FQGTGA.

The chain joins TRBV7-2 to TRBJ1-1, with 8 positions matching TRBD1. The CDR3 has 13 residues. CDR1 and CDR2 (germline): SGHTA, FQGNSA. J gave up 4 bases and V 5 bases, and 3 bases lay outside the gene matches. The CDR3 loop is CASSLDRGTEAFF. The CDR3 region has the DNA TGTGCCAGCAGCCTAGACAGGGGCACTGAAGCTTTCTTT.

The CDR3: CASRYPGQVTEAFF. CDR3 nucleotides: TGTGCCAGCAGATATCCGGGACAGGTAACTGAAGCTTTCTTT. The chain is built from TRBV28 and TRBJ1-1; TRBD1 aligns across 8 bases. The CDR3 extends over 14 amino acids. V gave up 6 bases and J gave up 5 bases; unmatched junction bases: 8. CDR1 and CDR2 (germline): MDHEN, SYDVKM.